These 30 T cell receptor beta chains were all obtained from the same sample, sequenced in a study of cytomegalovirus exposure and HLA in healthy donors. Sequencing used immunoSEQ multiplex PCR; TCRdb keeps in-frame clones, though not all of them. In the table there are 150,000 to 200,000 clones, under 95% of which are singletons. Sequencing was carried out using PBMCs. The receptors here all came from a woman aged 18-29 years in good health and CMV-seropositive.

The rearrangement joins TRBV27 to TRBJ2-7; possibly TRBD2 for D (6 bases). CDR3 size: 16 residues. The V end lost 0 bases, the J end lost 0 bases, and 12 bases lay between the germline ends. Germline V gene lookup returns CDR1 MNHEY and CDR2 SMNVEV (reference sequence). The CDR3 sequence: CASSLSGLPLSYEQYF. CDR3 coding DNA: TGTGCCAGCAGTTTATCGGGACTTCCACTCTCCTACGAGCAGTACTTC.

CDR3 in DNA: TGTGCCAGCAGCGTAGCTGGGGCACCGCCCTACACCTTC. Its translation: CASSVAGAPPYTF. The chain recombines TRBV9 with TRBJ1-2; D perhaps matches TRBD1 (5 bases). The CDR3 has 13 residues. V lost 0 bases and J lost 10, with 13 bases in between. Per the germline V gene, CDR1 is SGDLS and CDR2 is YYNGEE.

The V and J genes are TRBV18 and TRBJ2-3; 9 bases agree with TRBD2. Germline V CDR1 and CDR2: KGHSH, LQKENI. CDR3 size: 16 residues. V shed 3 bases, J shed 11 bases, and the junction held 15 bases outside the gene matches. The CDR3 coding sequence is TGTGCCAGCTCACCGACCGGGACTAGCCAGTTTAGGGTGCAGTATTTT. Encoded protein: CASSPTGTSQFRVQYF. Variable domain in full (rest from reference TRBV18 and TRBJ2-3): NAGVMQNPRHLVRRRGQEARLRCSPMKGHSHVYWYRQLPEEGLKFMVYLQKENIIDESGMPKERFSAEFPKEGPSILRIQQVVRGDSAAYFCASSPTGTSQFRVQYFGPGTRLTVL.

The gene calls are TRBV6-1 and TRBJ2-5, with 7 bases matching TRBD2. The DNA matches TRBJ2-7 better at its end, which makes the J call doubtful. The CDR3 runs to 13 residues. CDR1 is MNHNS and CDR2 is SASEGT in the germline V gene. The CDR3 reads CASSGGGSYEQYF. In nucleotides, the CDR3 is TGTGCCAGCAGTGGGGGGGGATCCTACGAGCAGTACTTC.

The CDR3 sequence is CASSTGRGTVYEQYF. The CDR3, as DNA: TGTGCCAGTAGTACAGGACGGGGTACAGTCTACGAGCAGTACTTC. The genes are TRBV19 and TRBJ2-7, with D maybe TRBD2 (5 bases). The CDR3 is 15 residues long. V lost 4 bases and J lost 3, with 16 bases in between. Germline lookup yields CDR1 LNHDA and CDR2 SQIVND (reference sequence).

This chain uses TRBV19 with TRBJ2-5; 9 bases are a match to TRBD2. Looked up from germline, CDR1 is LNHDA and CDR2 is SQIVND (reference sequence). The CDR3 is made up of 16 amino acids. The ends lost 2 bases at V and 1 base at J; junction bases unmatched: 5. CDR3 region: CASSISGGGVQETQYF. In nucleotides, the CDR3 is TGTGCCAGTAGTATATCGGGCGGGGGGGTCCAAGAGACCCAGTACTTC.

J is TRBJ2-7 and V is TRBV5-1; no firm D call. Germline CDR1 SGHRS, CDR2 YFSETQ. V lost 1 base to trimming and J lost 6 bases, with 14 bases between them. CDR3 length equals 14 residues. DNA for the CDR3: TGCGCCAGCAGCTTGCCCCAACTAAACGGCGAGCAGTACTTC. Its protein product is CASSLPQLNGEQYF.

As DNA, the CDR3 is TGTGCCAGCAGCGTAGGAGGTATTGTGAACACTGAAGCTTTCTTT. This codes for CASSVGGIVNTEAFF. The chain carries TRBV9 and TRBJ1-1, with D uncertain. In germline, CDR1 is SGDLS, CDR2 YYNGEE. V lost 0 bases and J 0 bases, leaving 9 bases between the germline ends. The CDR3 is made up of 15 amino acids.

V gene TRBV7-8 combines with J gene TRBJ2-7, with 7 nucleotides matching TRBD2. Trimming took 2 bases from V and 4 from J; bases not matched to a gene: 26. This CDR3 has 21 residues. The germline V gene has CDR1 SGHVS and CDR2 FQNEAQ. CDR3 nucleotides: TGTGCCAGCAGCTTATGGGCTAGCGGAGGTACTGTTCCCGGTTTATTATACGAGCAGTACTTC. Translating gives CASSLWASGGTVPGLLYEQYF.

The chain recombines TRBV14 with TRBJ1-4; tentative D call: TRBD1 (5 bases). This CDR3 has 16 residues. V lost 6 bases, J lost 8 bases, and 22 bases lay in between. The V gene's germline CDR1 is SGHDN and CDR2 FVKESK. CDR3 protein: CASSPTGGRLREKLFF. CDR3 sequence (DNA): TGTGCCAGCAGTCCTACCGGGGGTCGCCTTCGGGAAAAACTGTTTTTT.

This chain connects TRBV4-3 to TRBJ2-3; maybe TRBD2 (6 bases). Trimming took off 2 bases at V and 2 bases at J, with 17 bases between the two ends. Germline values: CDR1 LGHNA, CDR2 YSLEER. This CDR3 has 17 amino acids. DNA of the CDR3: TGCGCCAGCAGCCAAAGAGGGATTAGCGGATACACAGATACGCAGTATTTT. Translating it yields CASSQRGISGYTDTQYF.

This rearrangement joins TRBV5-6 to TRBJ2-7, with a possible D match to TRBD1 (6 bases). There are 15 residues in the CDR3. Germline V gene data show CDR1 as SGHDT and CDR2 as YYEEEE. V was trimmed by 3 bases and J by 0 bases, leaving 13 bases between them. In nucleotides, the CDR3 is TGTGCCAGCAGCTCGGGACAAAGTGGCTCCTACGAGCAGTACTTC. Its translation is CASSSGQSGSYEQYF.

The chain is built from TRBV2 and TRBJ1-2, with D possibly TRBD1 on 5 matching bases. In germline, CDR1 is SNHLY, CDR2 FYNNEI. The V end lost 4 bases, the J end lost 0 bases, and 18 bases lay between the germline ends. The CDR3 is made up of 17 amino acids. The CDR3 DNA follows: TGTGCCAGCAGTGGTGAGACAGCCCTTGCATCTAACTATGGCTACACCTTC. It specifies CASSGETALASNYGYTF.

The chain links TRBV6-1 to TRBJ2-3; no definite D call. Germline assignment: CDR1 MNHNS and CDR2 SASEGT. The CDR3 has 13 amino acids. The ends were cut back, 3 bases at V and 4 bases at J, with 8 bases in the middle. DNA for the CDR3: TGTGCCAGCAGTGACGAGGTGGCAGATACGCAGTATTTT. The encoded protein is CASSDEVADTQYF.

The CDR3 spells CASSQGHTITEAFF. The CDR3 DNA reads as TGTGCCAGCAGTCAGGGACATACGATAACTGAAGCTTTCTTT. This sequence joins TRBV6-1 and TRBJ1-1, with TRBD1 as a possible D gene (6 bases). The CDR3 extends over 14 amino acids. Per germline, CDR1 MNHNS and CDR2 SASEGT. Trimming cost V 5 bases and J 5 bases, with 15 bases left between them.

The chain links TRBV4-1 to TRBJ1-4, with a possible D match to TRBD1 (6 bases). The germline CDR1 and CDR2 sequences are MGHRA and YSYEKL. V was pared by 8 bases and J by 0 bases, with 13 bases between. The CDR3 runs to 15 residues. The CDR3 coding sequence is TGCGCCAGCCACACAGGGAGAACAACTAATGAAAAACTGTTTTTT. It translates to CASHTGRTTNEKLFF.

The chain couples TRBV6-1 to TRBJ2-2; 11 bases agree with TRBD2. CDR3 size: 19 residues. Germline CDR1 MNHNS, CDR2 SASEGT. With V trimmed by 2 bases and J by 6 bases, 14 bases remained unmatched. The chain's CDR3 is CASSESPNLAGGPPGELFF. The CDR3 nucleotides read TGTGCCAGCAGTGAATCCCCCAACCTAGCGGGAGGACCACCCGGGGAGCTGTTTTTT.

This chain connects TRBV5-1 to TRBJ2-3, with TRBD2 identical over 8 bases. CDR1 and CDR2 (germline): SGHRS, YFSETQ. With V trimmed by 4 bases and J by 4 bases, 2 bases remained unmatched. The CDR3 contains 13 residues. Written as DNA, the CDR3 is TGCGCCAGCAGCCCGGGAGGGGCAGATACGCAGTATTTT. Translated, it gives CASSPGGADTQYF. Variable domain in full (rest from reference TRBV5-1 and TRBJ2-3): KAGVTQTPRYLIKTRGQQVTLSCSPISGHRSVSWYQQTPGQGLQFLFEYFSETQRNKGNFPGRFSGRQFSNSRSEMNVSTLELGDSALYLCASSPGGADTQYFGPGTRLTVL.

The chain recombines TRBV5-4 with TRBJ2-1, with 7 nucleotides matching TRBD2. CDR1 is SGHNT and CDR2 is YYREEE in the germline V gene (reference sequence). The CDR3 totals 12 residues. V shed 4 bases, J shed 7 bases, and the junction held 2 bases outside the gene matches. CDR3 nucleotides: TGTGCCAGCAGCGGGCGGGAGAATGAGCAGTTCTTC. This encodes CASSGRENEQFF.

The CDR3 protein is CASSSVFVWDRGRDTEAFF. CDR3 sequence (DNA): TGCGCCAGCAGCTCGGTATTTGTATGGGACAGGGGGCGGGACACTGAAGCTTTCTTT. The chain couples TRBV5-1 to TRBJ1-1, with 12 bases identical to TRBD1. The V gene's germline CDR1 is SGHRS and CDR2 YFSETQ. The junction had 15 bases not matched to a gene; V was cut back by 3 bases and J by 3 bases. CDR3 length equals 19 residues.

The V call is TRBV14, the J call TRBJ1-2, with a weak D call TRBD1 (5 bases). CDR3 length equals 16 residues. Germline V lookup: CDR1 SGHDN, CDR2 FVKESK. V was pared by 3 bases and J by 2 bases, with 16 bases between. The CDR3 DNA sequence: TGTGCCAGCAGCCATACCAGAGACAGATTCAACTATGGCTACACCTTC. Translating gives CASSHTRDRFNYGYTF. Full variable domain (missing parts from reference TRBV14 and TRBJ1-2): EAGVTQFPSHSVIEKGQTVTLRCDPISGHDNLYWYRRVMGKEIKFLLHFVKESKQDESGMPNNRFLAERTGGTYSTLKVQPAELEDSGVYFCASSHTRDRFNYGYTFGSGTRLTVV.

This rearrangement joins TRBV27 to TRBJ1-1; the match to TRBD1 covers 8 bases. The germline V gene has CDR1 MNHEY and CDR2 SMNVEV (reference sequence). The length of the CDR3 is 15 residues. Germline trimming cut 2 bases from V and 4 bases from J; bases unmatched to any gene: 6. CDR3 in DNA: TGTGCCAGCAGTTTAATGGGACAGGTCCCCACTGAAGCTTTCTTT. Protein sequence: CASSLMGQVPTEAFF.

This clone was picked up one time. The rearrangement uses TRBV6-1 and TRBJ2-3; 8 nucleotides align to TRBD2. This CDR3 contains 14 residues. V lost 4 bases and J lost 1; bases outside the gene matches: 1. Looked up from germline, CDR1 is MNHNS and CDR2 is SASEGT. The CDR3 is CASSAGGGTDTQYF. The CDR3 DNA sequence: TGTGCCAGCAGTGCGGGGGGGGGCACAGATACGCAGTATTTT.

This sequence joins TRBV6-4 and TRBJ2-1; D possibly corresponds to TRBD1 (5 bases). Germline assignment: CDR1 MRHNA and CDR2 SNTAGT. Trimming shortened V by 5 bases and J by 9 bases, and 14 bases separated the two germline ends. The CDR3 runs 13 residues. CDR3 DNA: TGTGCCAGCAGTAAAGATAGGGGATTTGAGCAGTTCTTC. It yields the protein CASSKDRGFEQFF.

J is TRBJ2-7 and V is TRBV27, with 9 bases fitting TRBD1. This CDR3 is built from 14 residues. CDR1 and CDR2 from the germline V gene are MNHEY and SMNVEV (reference sequence). V dropped 2 bases and J dropped 5; count of bases not matched to a gene: 4. The CDR3 protein is CASSLPGTGNEQYF. The CDR3 nucleotides read TGTGCCAGCAGTTTACCCGGGACAGGGAACGAGCAGTACTTC.

The chain combines TRBV19 with TRBJ1-3; TRBD1 is a possible D gene (5 bases). The CDR3 length is 17 residues. The germline V and J ends were trimmed by 6 bases and 0 bases, with 18 bases remaining between them. The germline V gene has CDR1 LNHDA and CDR2 SQIVND (reference sequence). As DNA, the CDR3 is TGTGCCAGTAGCGGAACTCAACAGGTCCGCTCTGGAAACACCATATATTTT. Amino acids: CASSGTQQVRSGNTIYF.

About this clone itself: One end of the junction is discordant with germline, which a read error may explain. V gene TRBV5-5 combines with J gene TRBJ2-1, with TRBD2 matching over 11 bases. The germline V gene has CDR1 SGHKS and CDR2 YYEKEE (reference sequence). The CDR3 contains 16 residues. DNA of the CDR3: TGTGCCAGCAGTTTGGTAGCGGGAGGGCCCTACAATGAGCAGTTCTTC. This encodes CASSLVAGGPYNEQFF.

This chain connects TRBV19 to TRBJ1-2; D remains ambiguous. Germline V gene lookup returns CDR1 LNHDA and CDR2 SQIVND (reference sequence). This CDR3 spans 12 amino acids. The V end lost 8 bases, the J end lost 3 bases, and 10 bases lay between the germline ends. CDR3 coding DNA: TGTGCCAGTCAGCGGCCGGACTATGGCTACACCTTC. This gives the protein CASQRPDYGYTF.

V gene TRBV9 combines with J gene TRBJ1-1; 7 positions agree with TRBD1. In germline, CDR1 is SGDLS, CDR2 YYNGEE. V lost 2 bases and J lost 2; bases outside the gene matches: 9. The CDR3 covers 16 residues. The CDR3 region has the DNA TGTGCCAGCAGCGTTCAATCAGGGGGTGGTAACACTGAAGCTTTCTTT. As protein: CASSVQSGGGNTEAFF.

The genes are TRBV6-1 and TRBJ2-3; D is possibly TRBD1 (5 bases). CDR3 size: 14 residues. The V end lost 6 bases, the J end lost 6 bases, and 16 bases lay between the germline ends. CDR1 is MNHNS, CDR2 SASEGT, per germline. The chain's CDR3 is CASRSRVVTDTQYF. The CDR3 region has the DNA TGTGCCAGCAGATCCAGGGTTGTCACGGATACGCAGTATTTT.